The 22 T cell receptor beta chains listed next were all sequenced from one sample in a study of T-cell reconstitution after alpha-beta-depleted transplantation in children. The authors prepared the TCRbeta library with unique molecular identifiers. TCRdb passed the PCR reads through MiXCR, listing each CDR3 protein once. The profile shows some 840,000 distinct CDR3 sequences, 16% of them singletons. Sequencing used PBMCs, mostly from graft donor cells, obtained 360 days after TCRalphabeta/CD19-depleted stem cell transplant. Every receptor here comes from a male patient younger than 18 who had a stem cell transplant for acute lymphoblastic leukemia, so the T cells may come from the graft donor.

The chain is built from TRBV12-3 or TRBV12-4 and TRBJ2-1, with TRBD2 as a possible D gene (6 bases). This CDR3 is built from 15 residues. Deletions cut 6 bases from V and 4 bases from J, with 16 bases between. The CDR3 sequence: CASSYPGERYNEQFF. CDR3 in DNA: TGTGCCAGCAGCTATCCGGGGGAGAGGTACAATGAGCAGTTCTTC.

This clonotype was detected only a few times. This rearrangement joins TRBV4-1 to TRBJ2-3, with D hard to call. This CDR3 region has 17 residues. Per germline, CDR1 MGHRA and CDR2 YSYEKL. The V end lost 0 bases, the J end lost 0 bases, and 13 bases lay between the germline ends. The DNA for the CDR3 is TGCGCCAGCAGCCAAGAAGTTTCGCGGATCAGCACAGATACGCAGTATTTT. It is translated as CASSQEVSRISTDTQYF.

This chain connects TRBV14 to TRBJ2-2; D not certain. The CDR3 runs to 15 residues. Per the germline V gene, CDR1 is SGHDN and CDR2 is FVKESK. V lost 4 bases and J lost 7, with 16 bases in between. The CDR3 DNA is TGTGCCAGCAGCCTTCGAAAGGGTTTGAGCGGGGAGCTGTTTTTT. Protein product: CASSLRKGLSGELFF.

This clonotype was found many times. The rearrangement links TRBV12-3 or TRBV12-4 to TRBJ2-1, with D unclear. Trimming stripped 3 bases from V and 10 bases from J, with 19 bases between. This CDR3 has 15 amino acids. The CDR3 bases are TGTGCCAGCAGTTTGGTCGGACGGGCGGATGTCGAGCAGTTCTTC. As protein: CASSLVGRADVEQFF.

V and J are TRBV6-5 and TRBJ2-7; D possibly corresponds to TRBD1 (5 bases). Germline CDR1 is MNHEY and CDR2 is SVGAGI. The CDR3 runs 15 residues. V was trimmed by 5 bases and J by 0 bases, leaving 14 bases between them. This CDR3 is CASSLTHDSSYEQYF. CDR3 DNA: TGTGCCAGCAGTCTTACTCATGACAGCTCCTACGAGCAGTACTTC.

This clonotype was seen more than once but under ten times. The chain employs TRBV4-2 and TRBJ2-7, with D unclear. V shed 1 base and J shed 4 bases, with 11 bases lying between them. From germline, CDR1 is LGHNA and CDR2 YNFKEQ. CDR3 length equals 14 residues. CDR3: CASSQVQSLYEQYF. The CDR3, as DNA: TGTGCCAGCAGCCAAGTACAAAGTTTATACGAGCAGTACTTC.

V and J are TRBV12-1 and TRBJ2-7; TRBD1 is taken as the D call from the table, unchecked against the DNA. TRBV12-1 is a recognized pseudogene. The CDR3 sequence is 17 residues long. The DNA of the CDR3 is TGTGCCAGCAGCTGGAGACTAGGGGGCGGGTGGTCCTACGAGCAGTACTTC. Translation gives CASSWRLGGGWSYEQYF.

The rearrangement uses TRBV11-2 and TRBJ1-1; possibly TRBD1 for D (6 bases). V shed 4 bases and J shed 3 bases, with 18 bases lying between them. CDR3 size: 16 residues. The germline CDR1 and CDR2 sequences are SGHAT and FQNNGV. The CDR3: CASSSPGGGLDTEAFF. The CDR3 region has the DNA TGTGCCAGCAGCTCCCCTGGGGGGGGCCTAGACACTGAAGCTTTCTTT.

This clonotype was picked up many times. The CDR3 sequence: CASRLAGVETQYF. The CDR3 nucleotides read TGTGCCAGCCGACTAGCGGGAGTGGAGACCCAGTACTTC. The chain carries TRBV6-6 and TRBJ2-5, with 12 nucleotides matching TRBD2. This CDR3 is built from 13 residues. Germline CDR1 and CDR2: MNHNY and SVGAGI (reference sequence). J lost 5 bases, V lost 8 bases, and 3 bases had no gene match.

This clonotype has a count of ten or more. The chain is built from TRBV5-1 and TRBJ2-1; TRBD2 is a possible D gene (6 bases). Per the germline V gene, CDR1 is SGHRS and CDR2 is YFSETQ. The length of the CDR3 is 17 residues. Trimming took off 0 bases at V and 0 bases at J, with 13 bases between the two ends. CDR3 residues: CASSLVYLGSSYNEQFF. Here the CDR3 DNA reads TGCGCCAGCAGCTTGGTGTATCTCGGGAGCTCCTACAATGAGCAGTTCTTC. Full variable domain (outside the CDR3, taken from reference TRBV5-1 and TRBJ2-1): KAGVTQTPRYLIKTRGQQVTLSCSPISGHRSVSWYQQTPGQGLQFLFEYFSETQRNKGNFPGRFSGRQFSNSRSEMNVSTLELGDSALYLCASSLVYLGSSYNEQFFGPGTRLTVL.

The CDR3 DNA follows: TGCGCCAGCAGCTTGGCACCAGGGGTTAACGGGGAGCTGTTTTTT. This translates into CASSLAPGVNGELFF. This sequence joins TRBV5-1 and TRBJ2-2; tentative D call: TRBD1 (6 bases). This CDR3 has 15 amino acids. The germline CDR1 and CDR2 sequences are SGHRS and YFSETQ. V lost 0 bases and J 7 bases, leaving 13 bases between the germline ends. The complete variable domain, with remaining parts taken from reference TRBV5-1 and TRBJ2-2, reads KAGVTQTPRYLIKTRGQQVTLSCSPISGHRSVSWYQQTPGQGLQFLFEYFSETQRNKGNFPGRFSGRQFSNSRSEMNVSTLELGDSALYLCASSLAPGVNGELFFGEGSRLTVL.

This clonotype appeared a few times. The chain has TRBV10-3 and TRBJ1-3; the D is unclear. CDR3 length: 13 residues. Germline V CDR1 and CDR2: ENHRY, SYGVKD. V was clipped by 9 bases and J by 0 bases, with 9 bases between them. The CDR3 nucleotides read TGTGCCATGTCAGGTGTCTCTGGAAACACCATATATTTT. It yields the protein CAMSGVSGNTIYF.

The rearrangement links TRBV4-1 to TRBJ2-3, with D perhaps TRBD2 (6 bases). This CDR3 contains 14 residues. Germline V gene sequence: CDR1 MGHRA, CDR2 YSYEKL. The ends were cut back, 0 bases at V and 7 bases at J, with 11 bases in the middle. CDR3 protein: CASSQDSGEHTQYF. CDR3 in DNA: TGCGCCAGCAGCCAAGATAGCGGAGAGCATACGCAGTATTTT.

This clonotype has just a few counts. The chain employs TRBV5-1 and TRBJ1-3; D call uncertain. The V gene lost 4 bases and the J gene lost 2 bases, with 4 bases spanning the gap. CDR3 length: 12 residues. Germline CDR1 and CDR2: SGHRS and YFSETQ. This chain's CDR3 is CASSPTGNTIYF. The CDR3 nucleotides are TGCGCCAGCAGCCCTACTGGAAACACCATATATTTT.

This clonotype was recorded a few times. The chain employs TRBV24-1 and TRBJ2-1; D unclear. Germline assignment: CDR1 KGHDR and CDR2 SFDVKD. The CDR3 spans 15 residues. Trimming removed 4 bases at V and 4 bases at J, with 13 bases between. For the CDR3, the DNA is TGTGCCACCAGTGACCCCTCTGACAAGTACAATGAGCAGTTCTTC. Amino acid sequence: CATSDPSDKYNEQFF.

The chain uses TRBV28 and TRBJ2-2; TRBD1 aligns across 8 bases. The CDR3 contains 15 residues. In germline, CDR1 is MDHEN, CDR2 SYDVKM. Trimming cost V 5 bases and J 6 bases; bases outside gene matches: 8. As DNA, the CDR3 is TGTGCCAGCAGTATTGGACAGGGCCCCCCCGGGGAGCTGTTTTTT. This gives the protein CASSIGQGPPGELFF.

This chain connects TRBV5-6 to TRBJ2-7; either TRBD1 or TRBD2 may fit D (5 bases each). The CDR3 spans 14 residues. Trimming removed 6 bases at V and 5 bases at J, with 18 bases between. CDR1 is SGHDT, CDR2 YYEEEE, per germline. CDR3 bases: TGTGCCAGCATCACCTTGGGGGATTTCGACGAGCAGTACTTC. Its protein product is CASITLGDFDEQYF.

The V gene is TRBV19, the J gene TRBJ2-3; D tentatively fits TRBD1 or TRBD2 (5 bases each). This CDR3 is built from 14 residues. CDR1 is LNHDA, CDR2 SQIVND, per germline (reference sequence). V was clipped by 6 bases and J by 8 bases, with 18 bases between them. The CDR3 DNA is TGTGCCAGTAGGGGGGTTAAATCAGGGCGTACGCAGTATTTT. It translates to CASRGVKSGRTQYF.

This clonotype was counted at least ten times. V and J are TRBV9 and TRBJ1-3; D is unresolved. The V end was cut by 4 bases, the J end by 4 bases, with 24 bases between. Germline CDR1 SGDLS, CDR2 YYNGEE. The CDR3 is 18 amino acids. CDR3 coding DNA: TGTGCCAGCAGCCCCCTCTGGGCGTTGCCCGCACCGGGAAACACCATATATTTT. It translates to CASSPLWALPAPGNTIYF. The complete variable domain, with remaining parts taken from reference TRBV9 and TRBJ1-3, reads DSGVTQTPKHLITATGQRVTLRCSPRSGDLSVYWYQQSLDQGLQFLIQYYNGEERAKGNILERFSAQQFPDLHSELNLSSLELGDSALYFCASSPLWALPAPGNTIYFGEGSWLTVV.

This clonotype was detected a few times. V usage is TRBV28 and J usage is TRBJ1-1; D is undetermined. CDR1 is MDHEN, CDR2 SYDVKM, per germline. This CDR3 has 12 amino acids. With 3 bases removed from V and 3 bases from J, the gap between germline ends came to 5 bases. CDR3 bases: TGTGCCAGCAGTTTTAAGCACACTGAAGCTTTCTTT. Its translation is CASSFKHTEAFF. Full variable domain (rest looked up from reference TRBV28 and TRBJ1-1): DVKVTQSSRYLVKRTGEKVFLECVQDMDHENMFWYRQDPGLGLRLIYFSYDVKMKEKGDIPEGYSVSREKKERFSLILESASTNQTSMYLCASSFKHTEAFFGQGTRLTVV.

The chain uses TRBV3-1 and TRBJ2-5; 14 nucleotides match TRBD2. This CDR3 region has 17 residues. Trimming removed 5 bases from V and 13 bases from J; junction bases left unmatched: 18. CDR1 and CDR2 (germline): LGHDT, YNNKEL (reference sequence). The CDR3 reads CASSNPLGLAGGLGAYF. CDR3 coding DNA: TGTGCCAGCAGCAACCCCCTTGGACTAGCGGGAGGACTGGGTGCGTACTTC.

The V gene is TRBV29-1, the J gene TRBJ1-2; 11 nucleotides line up with TRBD1. This CDR3 has 12 amino acids. Losses at the gene ends were 5 bases for V and 6 bases for J; bases not matched to a gene: 2. The V gene's germline CDR1 is SQVTM and CDR2 ANQGSEA. The CDR3 loop reads CSVRGQGDGYTF. CDR3 coding DNA: TGCAGCGTTAGGGGACAGGGGGATGGCTACACCTTC.